Each of the 30 T cell receptor beta chains below was sequenced from the same sample in a study of cytomegalovirus exposure and HLA in healthy donors. PCR involved 60 Vbeta and 13 Jbeta primers. The method was immunoSEQ multiplex PCR; TCRdb's version includes in-frame clones alone and lacks a portion of them. The profile shows 100,000 or so clones, less than 80% of them singletons. Sequencing was carried out using PBMCs. The receptors shown here come from a middle-aged woman in good health and CMV-seronegative.

The chain couples TRBV7-2 to TRBJ1-1; no firm D call. The CDR3 consists of 13 residues. The V gene's germline CDR1 is SGHTA and CDR2 FQGNSA. The ends were cut back, 2 bases at V and 5 bases at J, with 9 bases in the middle. The CDR3 here is CASSLKAGTEAFF. The DNA for the CDR3 is TGTGCCAGCAGCTTAAAGGCGGGAACTGAAGCTTTCTTT.

This clone was detected only once. The chain is built from TRBV2 and TRBJ2-7; the match to TRBD1 covers 11 bases. The CDR3 covers 14 residues. Germline CDR1 reads SNHLY; CDR2 reads FYNNEI. V trimming: 7 bases; J trimming: 4 bases; junction bases outside the gene matches: 6. CDR3 in DNA: TGTGCCAGCAAAAGAGGGGACAGGGGGTACGAGCAGTACTTC. Amino acids: CASKRGDRGYEQYF. The full variable domain, with the rest looked up from reference TRBV2 and TRBJ2-7, is EPEVTQTPSHQVTQMGQEVILRCVPISNHLYFYWYRQILGQKVEFLVSFYNNEISEKSEIFDDQFSVERPDGSNFTLKIRSTKLEDSAMYFCASKRGDRGYEQYFGPGTRLTVT.

This clone appeared a single time. The chain has TRBV2 and TRBJ1-1; D ambiguous. The V end lost 2 bases, the J end lost 4 bases, and 5 bases lay between the germline ends. This CDR3 spans 12 amino acids. Germline lookup yields CDR1 SNHLY and CDR2 FYNNEI. CDR3 bases: TGTGCCAGCAGTGAACTGGCCACTGAAGCTTTCTTT. It is translated as CASSELATEAFF.

V gene TRBV7-2 combines with J gene TRBJ1-1, with D perhaps TRBD1 (5 bases). Germline lookup yields CDR1 SGHTA and CDR2 FQGNSA. Trimming took off 1 base at V and 1 base at J, with 10 bases between the two ends. CDR3 size: 15 residues. CDR3 DNA sequence: TGTGCCAGCAGCTTAGTCGGGGGGGGGAACACTGAAGCTTTCTTT. Its protein is CASSLVGGGNTEAFF.

The chain joins TRBV19 to TRBJ1-1; D perhaps matches TRBD1 (6 bases). The V gene lost 5 bases and the J gene lost 0 bases, with 19 bases spanning the gap. The CDR3 is made up of 17 amino acids. Looked up from germline, CDR1 is LNHDA and CDR2 is SQIVND (reference sequence). In DNA form, the CDR3 reads TGTGCCAGTAGTGAGGGGACAAGGGTCCGGATGAACACTGAAGCTTTCTTT. Amino acids: CASSEGTRVRMNTEAFF.

This chain connects TRBV28 to TRBJ1-4; 10 bases map to TRBD1. V was pared by 7 bases and J by 8 bases, with 10 bases of the junction left unmatched. From germline, CDR1 is MDHEN and CDR2 SYDVKM. The CDR3 covers 15 residues. The CDR3 protein is CASISPGQGWEKLFF. CDR3 DNA sequence: TGTGCCAGCATCTCGCCGGGACAGGGGTGGGAAAAACTGTTTTTT.

CDR3 loop: CASSSVSLAGIYNEQFF. The CDR3 region has the DNA TGTGCCAGCAGTTCTGTATCGCTAGCGGGGATCTACAATGAGCAGTTCTTC. This rearrangement joins TRBV27 to TRBJ2-1; 9 bases fit TRBD2. V shed 4 bases, J shed 3 bases, and the junction held 10 bases outside the gene matches. The length of the CDR3 is 17 residues. CDR1 and CDR2 (germline): MNHEY, SMNVEV (reference sequence).

The rearrangement joins TRBV30 to TRBJ1-1; D remains ambiguous. V was cut by 3 bases and J by 0 bases, with 8 bases left in between. Germline CDR1 and CDR2: GTSNPN and SVGIG (reference sequence). This CDR3 contains 13 residues. The chain's CDR3 is CAWSQEMNTEAFF. The CDR3 region has the DNA TGTGCCTGGAGCCAGGAAATGAACACTGAAGCTTTCTTT.

The chain has TRBV27 and TRBJ1-1; 10 bases map to TRBD1. This CDR3 contains 14 residues. Germline loops: CDR1 MNHEY, CDR2 SMNVEV (reference sequence). V shed 7 bases and J 5 bases; nucleotides not matched to a gene: 7. In DNA form, the CDR3 reads TGTGCCAGCACCCCGGGACAGGGGCGAACTGAAGCTTTCTTT. Translating it yields CASTPGQGRTEAFF.

The chain links TRBV6-5 to TRBJ1-2, with a possible D match to TRBD1 (6 bases). The V gene lost 0 bases and the J gene lost 8 bases, with 10 bases spanning the gap. From germline, CDR1 is MNHEY and CDR2 SVGAGI. This CDR3 comprises 13 residues. As DNA, the CDR3 is TGTGCCAGCAGTTACTCACAGGGAAACGGCTACACCTTC. Its protein is CASSYSQGNGYTF.

The chain recombines TRBV28 with TRBJ1-5, with D perhaps matching TRBD1 (5 bases). In germline, CDR1 is MDHEN, CDR2 SYDVKM. Trimming shortened V by 3 bases and J by 2 bases, and 11 bases separated the two germline ends. This CDR3 has 15 amino acids. The chain's CDR3 is CASSFLGAGNQPQHF. As DNA, the CDR3 is TGTGCCAGCAGTTTTTTAGGGGCCGGCAATCAGCCCCAGCATTTT.

The CDR3 DNA reads as TGTGCCTGGAGTAGAGACAGGGGCTATGGCTACACCTTC. Translating gives CAWSRDRGYGYTF. The chain couples TRBV30 to TRBJ1-2, with TRBD1 identical over 8 bases. The CDR3 extends over 13 amino acids. J was trimmed by 4 bases and V by 2 bases; bases with no gene match: 3. The germline V gene encodes CDR1 GTSNPN and CDR2 SVGIG (reference sequence).

This chain uses TRBV9 with TRBJ2-3; TRBD2 matches 7 bases. Trimming at V came to 0 bases and at J to 5 bases, leaving 6 bases not matched to a gene. This CDR3 has 15 amino acids. In germline, CDR1 is SGDLS, CDR2 YYNGEE. Here the CDR3 reads CASSVVGGGGDTQYF. In nucleotides, the CDR3 is TGTGCCAGCAGCGTAGTCGGTGGCGGGGGAGATACGCAGTATTTT.

The V and J genes are TRBV5-1 and TRBJ2-7, with TRBD2 matching 9 bases. The CDR3 is 16 residues long. The ends lost 0 bases at V and 0 bases at J; junction bases unmatched: 4. The germline gives CDR1 SGHRS, CDR2 YFSETQ. CDR3 region: CASSLGASGVSYEQYF. The DNA for the CDR3 is TGCGCCAGCAGCTTGGGGGCTAGCGGGGTCTCCTACGAGCAGTACTTC.

The rearrangement joins TRBV27 to TRBJ1-2; D is possibly TRBD1 (6 bases). V lost 6 bases to trimming and J lost 2 bases, with 13 bases between them. Germline values: CDR1 MNHEY, CDR2 SMNVEV (reference sequence). The CDR3 length is 14 residues. CDR3 bases: TGTGCCAGCAGGCGGGCAGGGGACAACTATGGCTACACCTTC. Residues: CASRRAGDNYGYTF.

The chain links TRBV7-2 to TRBJ2-1, with D uncertain. The CDR3 has 15 residues. V lost 1 base and J lost 1, with 8 bases in between. Germline V gene lookup returns CDR1 SGHTA and CDR2 FQGNSA. This chain's CDR3 is CASSLVSESYNEQFF. CDR3 sequence (DNA): TGTGCCAGCAGCTTAGTGTCGGAGTCCTACAATGAGCAGTTCTTC.

The CDR3 region has the DNA TGTGCCAGCAGCCCCCTAGCGGGAGCGGACAATGAGCAGTTCTTC. Residues: CASSPLAGADNEQFF. The genes are TRBV5-5 and TRBJ2-1, with 10 bases aligning to TRBD2. The length of the CDR3 is 15 residues. J gave up 5 bases and V 4 bases, and 6 bases lay outside the gene matches. The germline CDR1 and CDR2 sequences are SGHKS and YYEKEE (reference sequence).

The rearrangement joins TRBV9 to TRBJ2-2; TRBD2 aligns across 9 bases. CDR3 size: 16 residues. CDR1 and CDR2 from the germline V gene are SGDLS and YYNGEE. Germline trimming cut 5 bases from V and 1 base from J; bases unmatched to any gene: 6. CDR3 coding DNA: TGTGCCAGCAGTCAAACTAGCGGGCAGAACACCGGGGAGCTGTTTTTT. Its protein product is CASSQTSGQNTGELFF.

The rearrangement uses TRBV1 and TRBJ1-1; the table's D gene call, TRBD1, was not cross checked with the DNA. TRBV1 is reported as a pseudogene. This CDR3 region has 13 residues. The CDR3 DNA sequence: TGCACCAGCAGCCAGGACAGGAAGACTGAAGCTTTCTTT. Its translation: CTSSQDRKTEAFF.

The V call is TRBV11-2, the J call TRBJ2-7, with a possible D match to TRBD2 (5 bases). This CDR3 has 16 residues. In germline, CDR1 is SGHAT, CDR2 FQNNGV. Trimming removed 5 bases at V and 6 bases at J, with 23 bases between. CDR3 DNA: TGTGCCAGCAGCAGCAAGGGCGGACTGGCCCGTGCCGAGCAGTACTTC. Its protein is CASSSKGGLARAEQYF.

This sequence joins TRBV6-5 and TRBJ1-1; 7 positions agree with TRBD1. From germline, CDR1 is MNHEY and CDR2 SVGAGI. CDR3 length: 14 residues. The V and J ends lost 2 bases and 5 bases, in that order; junction bases with no gene match: 5. CDR3 in DNA: TGTGCCAGCAGTTACACAACAGGGGTAACTGAAGCTTTCTTT. Protein product: CASSYTTGVTEAFF.

The chain is built from TRBV5-5 and TRBJ2-7, with a tentative D call TRBD1 (5 bases). Germline loops: CDR1 SGHKS, CDR2 YYEKEE (reference sequence). Trimming took off 6 bases at V and 3 bases at J, with 22 bases between the two ends. The CDR3 consists of 16 residues. The CDR3 DNA sequence: TGTGCCAGCACCTCATGGGGCAGGGTTATGGGCTACGAGCAGTACTTC. Amino acid sequence: CASTSWGRVMGYEQYF.

This rearrangement joins TRBV27 to TRBJ1-5; 7 bases map to TRBD1. The J segment lost 7 bases and the V segment lost 6 bases, leaving 9 bases of the junction unmatched. The CDR3 sequence is 14 residues long. CDR1 is MNHEY and CDR2 is SMNVEV in the germline V gene (reference sequence). The CDR3 bases are TGTGCCAGCAGCTTACGCCCAGGGGGACAGCCCCAGCATTTT. Its protein is CASSLRPGGQPQHF.

This rearrangement joins TRBV2 to TRBJ2-1; TRBD2 agrees at 9 bases. Unmatched junction bases numbered 3, after V lost 3 bases and J lost 15 bases. Germline V CDR1 and CDR2: SNHLY, FYNNEI. The CDR3 sequence is 11 residues long. In DNA, the CDR3 is TGTGCCAGCAGTGAGGCTAGCGGGACGTTCTTC. Translated: CASSEASGTFF.

The J gene is TRBJ2-7, the V gene TRBV9, with a tentative D call TRBD1 (5 bases). Germline V gene sequence: CDR1 SGDLS, CDR2 YYNGEE. V was cut by 2 bases and J by 5 bases, with 17 bases left in between. This CDR3 contains 15 residues. CDR3 coding DNA: TGTGCCAGCAGCGTCTCAGGGTACCGATACAACGAGCAGTACTTC. Its translation is CASSVSGYRYNEQYF.

This clone was observed once. This rearrangement joins TRBV27 to TRBJ2-4; 7 bases fit TRBD2. CDR3 size: 18 residues. V shed 3 bases, J shed 0 bases, and the junction held 11 bases outside the gene matches. Germline V gene sequence: CDR1 MNHEY, CDR2 SMNVEV (reference sequence). CDR3 bases: TGTGCCAGCAGTTTCGTGGGAGGGAGTCCTAAAGCCAAAAACATTCAGTACTTC. It specifies CASSFVGGSPKAKNIQYF.

The chain couples TRBV6-5 to TRBJ1-1, with 9 nucleotides matching TRBD1. The CDR3 is 16 residues long. J gave up 5 bases and V 4 bases, and 11 bases lay outside the gene matches. Germline V CDR1 and CDR2: MNHEY, SVGAGI. The CDR3 DNA follows: TGTGCCAGCAGTTCATGGACAGGGGAGAGGGGGACTGAAGCTTTCTTT. This translates into CASSSWTGERGTEAFF.

In its sample, this clone was seen a few times. This sample also contains other DNA sequences that code for the same CDR3. The rearrangement joins TRBV14 to TRBJ2-5, with D unresolved. The CDR3 covers 15 residues. V lost 1 base and J 5 bases, leaving 14 bases between the germline ends. Germline CDR1 SGHDN, CDR2 FVKESK. The CDR3 here is CASSQVALFQETQYF. As DNA, the CDR3 is TGTGCCAGCAGCCAAGTAGCCTTATTCCAGGAGACCCAGTACTTC. Variable domain in full (rest from reference TRBV14 and TRBJ2-5): EAGVTQFPSHSVIEKGQTVTLRCDPISGHDNLYWYRRVMGKEIKFLLHFVKESKQDESGMPNNRFLAERTGGTYSTLKVQPAELEDSGVYFCASSQVALFQETQYFGPGTRLLVL.

The V gene is TRBV19, the J gene TRBJ2-6, with 7 bases aligning to TRBD1. After removal of 7 bases from V and 4 bases from J, the junction contained 10 bases not matched to a gene. Germline V lookup: CDR1 LNHDA, CDR2 SQIVND (reference sequence). This CDR3 spans 16 amino acids. CDR3 sequence: CASTTRRDRGANVLTF. CDR3 bases: TGTGCCAGTACAACGCGACGGGACAGAGGGGCCAACGTCCTGACTTTC.

A note on this clone: A read error may account for a junction end that differs from germline. The CDR3 DNA follows: TGTGTCAGCAGCTTTCGGGACTTTTATAATTCACCCCTCCACTTT. Protein product: CVSSFRDFYNSPLHF. This chain joins TRBV11-2 and TRBJ1-6, with a possible D match to TRBD1 (5 bases). This CDR3 region has 15 residues. Germline V gives CDR1 SGHAT, CDR2 FQNNGV.